The clone carrying this TCR beta chain was recorded only once. The source of the sample is a study of shared clonotypes between healthy human individuals. Study summary: Sampling drew on donors who were two women and a few men aged 18 to 49.

Each cell subset's genomic DNA was divided evenly among several immunoSEQ plates. The assay was immunoSEQ multiplex PCR, and TCRdb's table has in-frame clones only and misses some. The data show roughly 2,300,000 clones, around 92% seen once. The CDR3 spans 17 residues. Germline V gene lookup returns CDR1 SGHNT and CDR2 YYREEE (reference sequence). The V end was cut by 1 base, the J end by 2 bases, with 17 bases between. The sequencing sample was made of naive CD4+ T cells from PBMCs. The subset is: CD45RA+ positively selected. The sequence came from a man aged 18 to 29 in good health. Some clones in this sample may be carry-over from other donors' samples. This chain joins TRBV5-4 and TRBJ2-3, with D possibly being TRBD2 (5 bases). The DNA of the CDR3 is TGTGCCAGCAGCTTGAGTTCTGGAGGCAGGAACACAGATACGCAGTATTTT. It encodes CASSLSSGGRNTDTQYF.